The present TCR beta chain was sequenced within a study of radiotherapy plus CTLA-4 blockade in lung cancer. Whole-study context: For approximately 19% of patients, objective responses occurred, and around 31% had disease control. Overall study findings and caveats: There was expansion of tumor-derived TCR clones in blood after radiotherapy plus ipilimumab. Interferon-beta, together with early blood T cell clone dynamics, reportedly best predicted response.

Per the germline V gene, CDR1 is MRHNA and CDR2 is SNTAGT. Trimming stripped 0 bases from V and 1 base from J, with 6 bases between. The length of the CDR3 is 14 residues. Focal radiation plus CTLA-4 blockade with ipilimumab was given to patients with chemo-refractory metastatic non-small-cell lung cancer. Sequencing used immunoSEQ multiplex PCR; TCRdb keeps in-frame clones, though not all of them. The sample carries 15,000 or so clones, roughly 70% recorded once. Of note for this clone: Its antigen is undetermined.

The starting material was peripheral blood, obtained from a patient treated with radiotherapy plus ipilimumab. This clonotype was obtained from a human donor with non-small cell lung cancer whose response to radiotherapy plus ipilimumab could not be evaluated. The chain uses TRBV6-4 and TRBJ1-1; D not certain. CDR3 sequence: CASSDSNRNTEAFF. In nucleotides, the CDR3 is TGTGCCAGCAGTGACTCTAACAGGAACACTGAAGCTTTCTTT.